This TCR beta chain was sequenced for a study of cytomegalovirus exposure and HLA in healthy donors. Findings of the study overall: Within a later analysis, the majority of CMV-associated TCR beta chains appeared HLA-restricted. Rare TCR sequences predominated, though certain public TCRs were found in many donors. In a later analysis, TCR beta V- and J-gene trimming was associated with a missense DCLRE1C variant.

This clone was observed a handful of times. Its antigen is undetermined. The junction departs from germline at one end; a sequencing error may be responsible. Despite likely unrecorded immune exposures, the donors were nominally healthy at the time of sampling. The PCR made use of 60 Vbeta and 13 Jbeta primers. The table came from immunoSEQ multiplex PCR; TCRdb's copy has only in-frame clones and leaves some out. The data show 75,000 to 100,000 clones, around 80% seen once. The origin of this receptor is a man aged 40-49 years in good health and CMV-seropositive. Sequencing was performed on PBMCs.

CDR3 nucleotides: TGTGCTAGCAGCTTAGCCTACTCATCCACAGATACGCAGTATTTT. This sequence encodes CASSLAYSSTDTQYF. The V and J genes are TRBV7-7 and TRBJ2-3, with unresolved D. The CDR3 runs 15 residues. Germline V gives CDR1 SSHAT, CDR2 FNYEAQ (reference sequence). The entire variable domain, with the rest obtained from reference TRBV7-7 and TRBJ2-3, is as follows: GAGVSQSPRYKVTKRGQDVTLRCDPISSHATLYWYQQALGQGPEFLTYFNYEAQPDKSGLPSDRFSAERPEGSISTLTIQRTEQRDSAMYRCASSLAYSSTDTQYFGPGTRLTVL.